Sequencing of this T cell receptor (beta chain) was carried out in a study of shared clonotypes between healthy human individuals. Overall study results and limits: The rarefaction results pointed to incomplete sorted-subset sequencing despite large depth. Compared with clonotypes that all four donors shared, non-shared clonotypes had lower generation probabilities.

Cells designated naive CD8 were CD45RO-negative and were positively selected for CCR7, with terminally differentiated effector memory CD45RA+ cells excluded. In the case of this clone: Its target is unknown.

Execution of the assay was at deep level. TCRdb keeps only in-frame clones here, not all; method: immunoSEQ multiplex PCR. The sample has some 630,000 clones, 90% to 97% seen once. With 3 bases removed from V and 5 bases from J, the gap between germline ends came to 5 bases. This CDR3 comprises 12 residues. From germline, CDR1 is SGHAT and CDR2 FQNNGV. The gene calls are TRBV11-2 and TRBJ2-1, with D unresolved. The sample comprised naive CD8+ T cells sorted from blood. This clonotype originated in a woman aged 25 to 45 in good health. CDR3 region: CASSFGDNEQFF. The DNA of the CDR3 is TGTGCCAGCAGCTTTGGGGACAATGAGCAGTTCTTC.